This TCR beta chain emerged from a study of cytomegalovirus exposure and HLA in healthy donors. Study conclusions and caveats: In a later analysis, parvovirus B19, influenza, CMV and Epstein-Barr virus appeared linked to several top co-occurrence clusters.

Concerning this clone itself: The antigen is unknown.

The CDR3 has 14 amino acids. The V gene's germline CDR1 is SGHDT and CDR2 YYEEEE. J gave up 2 bases and V 6 bases, and 4 bases lay outside the gene matches. With 60 Vbeta and 13 Jbeta primers, the PCR was carried out. Some clones are missing from TCRdb's copy, which holds only in-frame ones; the method was immunoSEQ multiplex PCR. The table shows 150,000 or so clones, with roughly 73% occurring only once. Sequenced material: PBMCs. The chain recombines TRBV5-6 with TRBJ2-5, with 10 nucleotides matching TRBD1. The clonotype was recovered from a woman between 18 and 29 years old in good health and CMV-seronegative. CDR3 sequence reads: CASMGTGEQETQYF. CDR3 nucleotide sequence: TGTGCCAGCATGGGGACAGGGGAACAAGAGACCCAGTACTTC.